One sample yielded the 22 T cell receptor beta chains listed below, sequenced in a study of beta chain features in type 1 diabetes. Expressed TCRB transcripts got sequenced, as all isolated RNA was reverse transcribed. Clones were read by immunoSEQ multiplex PCR, and TCRdb kept only the in-frame ones, dropping some. The sample has 250,000 or so clones; around 68% are singletons. The specimen was naive CD4+ T cells from blood. Receptors were obtained from a man aged 25 to 40 in good health.

This clone was counted between two and nine times. The chain links TRBV29-1 to TRBJ2-1; possibly TRBD2 for D (5 bases). This CDR3 is 14 amino acids long. Germline V lookup: CDR1 SQVTM, CDR2 ANQGSEA. The germline V and J ends were trimmed by 5 bases and 5 bases, with 16 bases remaining between them. The CDR3 bases are TGCAGCGTTTTTATCAGACTACACAACAATGAGCAGTTCTTC. It codes for CSVFIRLHNNEQFF.

This rearrangement joins TRBV28 to TRBJ2-5; perhaps TRBD1 as D (5 bases). The V gene lost 5 bases and the J gene lost 5 bases, with 12 bases spanning the gap. CDR3 length: 13 residues. Germline values: CDR1 MDHEN, CDR2 SYDVKM. For the CDR3, the DNA is TGTGCCAGCAGTACGACAGTCCCGGAGACCCAGTACTTC. Translating it yields CASSTTVPETQYF.

This clone was counted between two and nine times. The V call is TRBV10-3, the J call TRBJ2-7, with D possibly matching TRBD2 (5 bases). V lost 0 bases and J lost 0, with 9 bases in between. From germline, CDR1 is ENHRY and CDR2 SYGVKD. This CDR3 region has 15 residues. CDR3 nucleotides: TGTGCCATCAGTGAGTCGCCTAGCTTCTCCTACGAGCAGTACTTC. This translates into CAISESPSFSYEQYF.

This clone was picked up a small number of times. This chain uses TRBV29-1 with TRBJ2-5; D is ambiguous. The CDR3 runs 11 residues. V was pared by 7 bases and J by 1 base, with 7 bases between. The germline V gene encodes CDR1 SQVTM and CDR2 ANQGSEA. CDR3 sequence (DNA): TGCAGCGAGATGGTCCAAGAGACCCAGTACTTC. Its protein product is CSEMVQETQYF.

The chain recombines TRBV30 with TRBJ1-2; possibly TRBD1 for D (6 bases). CDR1 is GTSNPN and CDR2 is SVGIG in the germline V gene (reference sequence). The CDR3 spans 13 residues. The V end lost 5 bases, the J end lost 7 bases, and 17 bases lay between the germline ends. The CDR3 DNA is TGTGCCTGGGGGGGCCTAGCGAGGGTTGGCTACACCTTC. Its translation is CAWGGLARVGYTF.

This clone has more than one count but fewer than ten. The V gene is TRBV25-1, the J gene TRBJ2-7; D assignment may be TRBD1 or TRBD2 (5 bases each). The V end was cut by 4 bases, the J end by 2 bases, with 9 bases between. This CDR3 has 13 amino acids. CDR1 and CDR2 (germline): MGHDK, SYGVNS. The CDR3 reads CASSGDGAYEQYF. Here the CDR3 DNA reads TGTGCCAGCAGTGGGGACGGTGCCTACGAGCAGTACTTC.

The CDR3 DNA reads as TGCACCAGCAGCCAAGATTTTAGGAGGAAGACCCAGTACTTC. This translates into CTSSQDFRRKTQYF. The V gene is TRBV1, the J gene TRBJ2-5; whether TRBD2, the table's D call, matches the DNA was not checked. TRBV1 is tagged as a pseudogene. The CDR3 runs 14 residues.

This rearrangement joins TRBV30 to TRBJ1-1; D remains unclear. V shed 5 bases and J shed 13 bases, with 17 bases lying between them. The germline CDR1 and CDR2 sequences are GTSNPN and SVGIG (reference sequence). The CDR3 covers 11 residues. CDR3 region: CAWAQEGSGFF. CDR3 DNA sequence: TGTGCCTGGGCTCAGGAGGGATCGGGTTTCTTT. Full variable domain (remainder filled in from reference TRBV30 and TRBJ1-1): SQTIHQWPATLVQPVGSPLSLECTVEGTSNPNLYWYRQAAGRGLQLLFYSVGIGQISSEVPQNLSASRPQDRQFILSSKKLLLSDSGFYLCAWAQEGSGFFGQGTRLTVV.

The chain recombines TRBV14 with TRBJ2-7, with TRBD1 identical over 7 bases. Germline-derived CDR1 and CDR2 are SGHDN and FVKESK. V gave up 4 bases and J gave up 3 bases; unmatched junction bases: 9. CDR3 length: 15 residues. The CDR3 here is CASSRTGLEVYEQYF. DNA for the CDR3: TGTGCCAGCAGCCGGACAGGCCTTGAAGTCTACGAGCAGTACTTC.

Points on this clone: In the same sample, other DNA sequences code for this CDR3. The V and J genes are TRBV10-3 and TRBJ2-5; D not resolved. V dropped 2 bases and J dropped 5 bases, with 6 bases sitting between them. The CDR3 length is 12 residues. Germline values: CDR1 ENHRY, CDR2 SYGVKD. The CDR3, as DNA: TGTGCCATCAGTGAGAGTGGGGAGACCCAGTACTTC. Its translation: CAISESGETQYF.

The V gene is TRBV6-4, the J gene TRBJ1-6; D is ambiguous. Germline-derived CDR1 and CDR2 are MRHNA and SNTAGT. V was cut by 6 bases and J by 8 bases, with 8 bases left in between. The CDR3 loop spans 12 amino acids. DNA of the CDR3: TGTGCCAGCAGCAAGAGGGATTCACCCCTCCACTTT. It yields the protein CASSKRDSPLHF.

The genes are TRBV25-1 and TRBJ2-3; D tentatively reads TRBD1 or TRBD2 (5 bases each). There are 13 residues in the CDR3. Trimming left V 2 bases short and J 5 bases short, with 8 bases between. Per the germline V gene, CDR1 is MGHDK and CDR2 is SYGVNS. The CDR3: CASSEGGKDTQYF. DNA for the CDR3: TGTGCCAGCAGTGAAGGGGGTAAAGATACGCAGTATTTT. Filled out from reference TRBV25-1 and TRBJ2-3, the complete variable domain reads EADIYQTPRYLVIGTGKKITLECSQTMGHDKMYWYQQDPGMELHLIHYSYGVNSTEKGDLSSESTVSRIRTEHFPLTLESARPSHTSQYLCASSEGGKDTQYFGPGTRLTVL.

CDR3 nucleotide sequence: TGTGCCAGCAGCTTAACGAGGGGACAGACCAATGAGCAGTTCTTC. Residues: CASSLTRGQTNEQFF. The V call is TRBV7-2, the J call TRBJ2-1, with TRBD1 matching 7 bases. Germline loops: CDR1 SGHTA, CDR2 FQGNSA. This CDR3 has 15 amino acids. V lost 2 bases and J lost 6; bases outside the gene matches: 7.

V usage is TRBV2 and J usage is TRBJ2-3; D call uncertain. V was trimmed by 6 bases and J by 6 bases, leaving 10 bases between them. There are 12 residues in the CDR3. CDR1 SNHLY and CDR2 FYNNEI come from the germline V gene. The DNA of the CDR3 is TGTGCCAGCAGAGCAGGTGCGGATACGCAGTATTTT. This codes for CASRAGADTQYF.

This clone was found a few times. The chain recombines TRBV29-1 with TRBJ1-2; 9 bases map to TRBD1. Germline values: CDR1 SQVTM, CDR2 ANQGSEA. V lost 6 bases to trimming and J lost 12 bases; unmatched junction nucleotides: 11. This CDR3 comprises 12 residues. The CDR3 DNA reads as TGCAGCGTCACGACCGGGACAGGGAACCACACCTTC. Amino acids: CSVTTGTGNHTF.

The chain uses TRBV30 and TRBJ2-5, with 8 bases matching TRBD2. V lost 5 bases and J lost 8; bases outside the gene matches: 4. The CDR3 has 11 residues. Germline assignment: CDR1 GTSNPN and CDR2 SVGIG (reference sequence). The chain's CDR3 is CAWASGGTQYF. CDR3 in DNA: TGTGCCTGGGCAAGCGGGGGTACCCAGTACTTC.

This clone was seen more than once but under ten times. This chain joins TRBV11-2 and TRBJ2-3, with D unresolved. Germline V CDR1 and CDR2: SGHAT, FQNNGV. The V gene lost 1 base and the J gene lost 0 bases, with 5 bases spanning the gap. The CDR3 covers 14 residues. CDR3 residues: CASSLVWSTDTQYF. For the CDR3, the DNA is TGTGCCAGCAGCTTAGTCTGGAGCACAGATACGCAGTATTTT.

The chain recombines TRBV5-1 with TRBJ2-3; 8 bases line up with TRBD1. Germline trimming cut 0 bases from V and 2 bases from J; bases unmatched to any gene: 2. The CDR3 sequence is 15 residues long. Per the germline V gene, CDR1 is SGHRS and CDR2 is YFSETQ. CDR3 sequence: CASSLGQGNTDTQYF. The CDR3 nucleotides read TGCGCCAGCAGCTTGGGACAGGGGAACACAGATACGCAGTATTTT.

This sequence joins TRBV29-1 and TRBJ2-3, with a tentative D call TRBD1 (5 bases). Trimming stripped 7 bases from V and 0 bases from J, with 14 bases between. Germline CDR1 is SQVTM and CDR2 is ANQGSEA. The length of the CDR3 is 14 residues. CDR3: CSARVRASTDTQYF. The CDR3 DNA is TGCAGCGCGCGCGTCAGGGCTAGCACAGATACGCAGTATTTT.

This clone was counted only a few times. The genes are TRBV5-1 and TRBJ2-2; D is unresolved. Germline V lookup: CDR1 SGHRS, CDR2 YFSETQ. Trimming removed 1 base from V and 6 bases from J, with 4 bases in between. This CDR3 region has 12 residues. CDR3 residues: CASSLPPGELFF. In DNA form, the CDR3 reads TGCGCCAGCAGCTTGCCCCCCGGGGAGCTGTTTTTT.

This clone was recorded a few times. The chain has TRBV30 and TRBJ2-5; 9 bases match TRBD2. This CDR3 is 15 amino acids long. Trimming took 5 bases from V and 4 from J; bases not matched to a gene: 11. Per the germline V gene, CDR1 is GTSNPN and CDR2 is SVGIG (reference sequence). The CDR3 reads CAWAPGLAEVETQYF. The CDR3 coding sequence is TGTGCCTGGGCCCCGGGACTAGCTGAAGTAGAGACCCAGTACTTC. Combining the CDR3 with reference TRBV30 and TRBJ2-5 gives the whole variable domain SQTIHQWPATLVQPVGSPLSLECTVEGTSNPNLYWYRQAAGRGLQLLFYSVGIGQISSEVPQNLSASRPQDRQFILSSKKLLLSDSGFYLCAWAPGLAEVETQYFGPGTRLLVL.

This clone appeared once. This same CDR3 is encoded by further DNA sequences in the sample. The chain employs TRBV9 and TRBJ2-1; TRBD2 matches at 7 bases. CDR1 is SGDLS and CDR2 is YYNGEE in the germline V gene. Unmatched junction bases numbered 8, after V lost 4 bases and J lost 4 bases. The CDR3 extends over 15 amino acids. Here the CDR3 DNA reads TGTGCCAGCAGCCCTGGTGGCGGGAGTTACAATGAGCAGTTCTTC. As protein: CASSPGGGSYNEQFF.